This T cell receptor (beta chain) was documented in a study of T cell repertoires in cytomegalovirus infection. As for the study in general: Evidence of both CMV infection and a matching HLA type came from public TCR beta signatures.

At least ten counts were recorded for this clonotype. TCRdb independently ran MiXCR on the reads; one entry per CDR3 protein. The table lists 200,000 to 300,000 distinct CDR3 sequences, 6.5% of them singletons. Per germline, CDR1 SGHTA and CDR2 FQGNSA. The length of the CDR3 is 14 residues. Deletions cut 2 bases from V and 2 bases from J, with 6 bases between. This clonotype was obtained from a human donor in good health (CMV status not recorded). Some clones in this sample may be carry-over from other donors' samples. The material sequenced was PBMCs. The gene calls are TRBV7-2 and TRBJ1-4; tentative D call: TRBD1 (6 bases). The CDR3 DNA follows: TGTGCCAGCAGCTTACAGGGGACTAATGAAAAACTGTTTTTT. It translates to CASSLQGTNEKLFF.